The clone carrying this T cell receptor beta chain was picked up a small number of times. Its antigen remains unidentified. CDR3 length: 11 amino acids. The germline CDR1 and CDR2 sequences are SGDLS and YYNGEE. Trimming cost V 9 bases and J 7 bases; bases outside gene matches: 4. A J-beta primer mix and a sample-barcoded 5' primer were used in a second PCR of about 6 to 12 cycles. Samples each returned at least 2.5 million CDR3-containing paired-end reads. TCRdb re-analysed the 5' RACE reads in MiXCR, keeping a single row per CDR3 protein. Of more than 800,000 distinct CDR3 sequences listed, 45% are singletons. These data originate in a study of blood T cells in healthy people across ages. Whole-study findings and limits: Comparison with aged donors showed that long-lived donors had more naive CD4+ cells and higher diversity.

Sequencing was done on a sample of blood. The chain employs TRBV9 and TRBJ2-1, with TRBD1 identical over 7 bases. The sequence was obtained from a woman aged 60-70 years in good health. The CDR3 loop is CATRQGNEQFF. For the CDR3, the DNA is TGTGCCACCCGACAGGGAAATGAGCAGTTCTTC.